This entry lists 5 T cell receptor beta chains sequenced from one sample in a study of CD8 T cells in ankylosing spondylitis. One entry per CDR3 protein, called by TCRdb with MiXCR from the 5' RACE reads. In the table there are approximately 220,000 distinct CDR3 sequences, roughly 18% of which are singletons. Study observations and caveats: Among TCR beta sequences, a motif of 7 to 9 highly homologous variants appeared characteristic of ankylosing spondylitis blood.

No antigen has been identified for these receptors. Sequenced sample: blood, either unsorted or a sorted T cell fraction (not recorded which). All receptors come from a male donor with ankylosing spondylitis.

A few counts support this clonotype. The chain combines TRBV2 with TRBJ2-1, with 11 bases identical to TRBD1. V dropped 10 bases and J dropped 9; count of bases not matched to a gene: 11. Germline V gene lookup returns CDR1 SNHLY and CDR2 FYNNEI. This CDR3 is built from 14 residues. CDR3 DNA: TGTGCCACCTTTGTGGACAGGGGGCCAGGTGAGCAGTTCTTC. The encoded protein is CATFVDRGPGEQFF.

This clonotype was detected a few times. DNA of the CDR3: TGCGCCAGCAGCCAAGATCGGGTCGGAACTGAAGCTTTCTTT. It yields the protein CASSQDRVGTEAFF. The V gene is TRBV4-1, the J gene TRBJ1-1; D is uncertain. The CDR3 is 14 residues long. V gave up 0 bases and J gave up 5 bases, with 10 bases separating them. The germline CDR1 and CDR2 sequences are MGHRA and YSYEKL.

J is TRBJ2-7 and V is TRBV7-2, with 10 bases lining up with TRBD1. Germline trimming cut 6 bases from V and 7 bases from J; bases unmatched to any gene: 15. Germline-derived CDR1 and CDR2 are SGHTA and FQGNSA. CDR3 length: 16 amino acids. The DNA of the CDR3 is TGTGCCAGCAGTCTAGGACGGGACAGGGGTTTTTGGGAGCAGTACTTC. Its protein product is CASSLGRDRGFWEQYF.

Many counts were recorded for this clonotype. The rearrangement uses TRBV4-2 and TRBJ2-1; 8 nucleotides match TRBD2. This CDR3 region has 15 residues. Germline CDR1 is LGHNA and CDR2 is YNFKEQ. V was clipped by 2 bases and J by 2 bases; unmatched bases: 2. CDR3 in DNA: TGTGCCAGCAGCCAACCGGGAGGGACCTACAATGAGCAGTTCTTC. This gives the protein CASSQPGGTYNEQFF.

V and J are TRBV3-1 and TRBJ2-5, with 7 bases matching TRBD2. V trimming: 6 bases; J trimming: 5 bases; junction bases outside the gene matches: 12. Germline-derived CDR1 and CDR2 are LGHDT and YNNKEL (reference sequence). This CDR3 is built from 15 residues. The CDR3 loop is CASRKAAGVAETQYF. For the CDR3, the DNA is TGTGCCAGCAGGAAAGCGGCGGGGGTGGCCGAGACCCAGTACTTC.